What follows are 16 T cell receptor beta chains derived from one specimen sequenced in a study of blood T cell repertoires in COVID-19. Clones were read by immunoSEQ multiplex PCR, and TCRdb kept only the in-frame ones, dropping some. Of some 700,000 clones in the sample, approximately 90% are singletons; the top ten hold over 0.2%. Sequenced sample: peripheral blood. These receptors originate from a woman aged 18 to 35 with acute or convalescent COVID-19.

This sequence joins TRBV7-2 and TRBJ1-5, with 9 bases identical to TRBD1. The CDR3 length is 17 residues. Trimming took 2 bases from V and 4 from J; bases not matched to a gene: 9. Germline CDR1 and CDR2: SGHTA and FQGNSA. CDR3 region: CASSLTTGGAWNQPQHF. The CDR3 nucleotides are TGTGCCAGCAGCTTAACTACAGGGGGCGCTTGGAATCAGCCCCAGCATTTT.

V and J are TRBV4-1 and TRBJ2-1; 9 nucleotides agree with TRBD1. From germline, CDR1 is MGHRA and CDR2 YSYEKL. This CDR3 is 18 amino acids long. The V gene end was trimmed by 5 bases and the J gene end by 2 bases; junction bases not matched to a gene: 13. The chain's CDR3 is CASSDSRTGVWAYNEQFF. The CDR3 DNA is TGCGCCAGCAGCGATTCGAGGACAGGGGTATGGGCCTACAATGAGCAGTTCTTC.

This chain links TRBV4-2 with TRBJ1-3; weak D call: TRBD1 (5 bases). CDR3 length equals 15 residues. V was pared by 1 base and J by 3 bases, with 10 bases between. Germline CDR1 reads LGHNA; CDR2 reads YNFKEQ. The CDR3 reads CASSQGGQGGNTIYF. The CDR3 nucleotides are TGTGCCAGCAGCCAAGGTGGGCAGGGTGGAAACACCATATATTTT.

J is TRBJ2-1 and V is TRBV4-1; tentative D call: TRBD2 (6 bases). Germline V gene lookup returns CDR1 MGHRA and CDR2 YSYEKL. The V end lost 3 bases, the J end lost 2 bases, and 14 bases lay between the germline ends. CDR3 length equals 16 residues. The chain's CDR3 is CASSHLSGTPYNEQFF. CDR3 bases: TGCGCCAGCAGCCACCTATCCGGGACTCCCTACAATGAGCAGTTCTTC.

V usage is TRBV4-1 and J usage is TRBJ2-7, with 8 positions matching TRBD1. The CDR3 runs 15 residues. Germline V CDR1 and CDR2: MGHRA, YSYEKL. The V segment lost 1 base and the J segment 4 bases; nucleotides outside the gene matches: 6. CDR3 region: CASSQVQGVAYEQYF. In nucleotides, the CDR3 is TGCGCCAGCAGCCAAGTACAGGGGGTAGCGTACGAGCAGTACTTC.

The chain joins TRBV6-2 or TRBV6-3 to TRBJ2-7; no reliable D call. The germline gives CDR1 MNHEY, CDR2 SVGEGT. Trimming left V 2 bases short and J 5 bases short, with 4 bases between. The CDR3 has 11 residues. CDR3 loop: CASSYGDEQYF. In DNA form, the CDR3 reads TGTGCCAGCAGTTACGGAGACGAGCAGTACTTC.

This clone was recorded once. This chain links TRBV19 with TRBJ1-2; TRBD1 agrees at 9 bases. This CDR3 has 15 amino acids. CDR1 is LNHDA and CDR2 is SQIVND in the germline V gene (reference sequence). The V gene end was trimmed by 4 bases and the J gene end by 4 bases; junction bases not matched to a gene: 7. CDR3 in DNA: TGTGCCAGTAGTAGAGGGACAGGGTCACTCTATGGCTACACCTTC. It translates to CASSRGTGSLYGYTF.

CDR3 sequence: CASSLDMANGYTF. DNA for the CDR3: TGTGCCAGCAGCTTGGACATGGCGAACGGCTACACCTTC. The chain links TRBV7-9 to TRBJ1-2; a weak D match, TRBD1 (5 bases). Trimming pared 3 bases from V and 8 bases from J, leaving 13 bases between. The germline CDR1 and CDR2 sequences are SEHNR and FQNEAQ (reference sequence). CDR3 length: 13 amino acids.

This chain uses TRBV5-1 with TRBJ1-2; D remains ambiguous. This CDR3 is built from 12 residues. Trimming cost V 4 bases and J 8 bases, with 12 bases left between them. Per germline, CDR1 SGHRS and CDR2 YFSETQ. The CDR3, as DNA: TGCGCCAGCAGCCTTGAACGGGTCGGCTACACCTTC. Its protein is CASSLERVGYTF. Looking up the rest from reference TRBV5-1 and TRBJ1-2 gives the full variable domain: KAGVTQTPRYLIKTRGQQVTLSCSPISGHRSVSWYQQTPGQGLQFLFEYFSETQRNKGNFPGRFSGRQFSNSRSEMNVSTLELGDSALYLCASSLERVGYTFGSGTRLTVV.

The rearrangement links TRBV2 to TRBJ1-5; D is unresolved. CDR1 and CDR2 (germline): SNHLY, FYNNEI. The CDR3 runs to 12 residues. Trimming cost V 6 bases and J 3 bases, with 6 bases left between them. CDR3 region: CASRGLNQPQHF. As DNA, the CDR3 is TGTGCCAGCAGAGGACTCAATCAGCCCCAGCATTTT. The complete variable domain, with remaining parts taken from reference TRBV2 and TRBJ1-5, reads EPEVTQTPSHQVTQMGQEVILRCVPISNHLYFYWYRQILGQKVEFLVSFYNNEISEKSEIFDDQFSVERPDGSNFTLKIRSTKLEDSAMYFCASRGLNQPQHFGDGTRLSIL.

This sequence joins TRBV7-9 and TRBJ1-1, with 7 nucleotides matching TRBD1. Germline values: CDR1 SEHNR, CDR2 FQNEAQ (reference sequence). V shed 4 bases and J 8 bases; nucleotides not matched to a gene: 4. This CDR3 has 12 amino acids. The CDR3 region has the DNA TGTGCCAGCAGCTGGGACAGACTAGAAGCTTTCTTT. Translation gives CASSWDRLEAFF.

This sequence joins TRBV28 and TRBJ2-3, with 7 positions matching TRBD2. The V and J ends lost 9 bases and 0 bases, in that order; junction bases with no gene match: 6. The germline V gene has CDR1 MDHEN and CDR2 SYDVKM. The CDR3 has 14 residues. The CDR3 region is CASSRGVSTDTQYF. The CDR3 coding sequence is TGTGCCAGTTCACGGGGGGTGAGCACAGATACGCAGTATTTT.

The rearrangement joins TRBV20-1 to TRBJ1-1; 7 bases are shared with TRBD1. Unmatched junction bases numbered 5, after V lost 3 bases and J lost 1 base. The CDR3 covers 14 residues. Germline loops: CDR1 DFQATT, CDR2 SNEGSKA (reference sequence). CDR3 coding DNA: TGCAGTGCTAGTCCGAGGGGGCGGAACACTGAAGCTTTCTTT. This sequence encodes CSASPRGRNTEAFF.

The count of this clone is one. The chain carries TRBV5-1 and TRBJ2-7, with a possible D match to TRBD1 (6 bases). V lost 6 bases and J lost 3, with 10 bases in between. The V gene's germline CDR1 is SGHRS and CDR2 YFSETQ. This CDR3 contains 12 residues. CDR3 sequence: CASMDRYYEQYF. The CDR3 region has the DNA TGCGCCAGCATGGACAGATACTACGAGCAGTACTTC.

The J gene is TRBJ2-6, the V gene TRBV4-3; the D is unclear. The germline gives CDR1 LGHNA, CDR2 YSLEER. This CDR3 comprises 15 residues. Trimming stripped 4 bases from V and 0 bases from J, with 7 bases between. The CDR3 DNA is TGCGCCAGCAGCCGACTGAGCTCTGGGGCCAACGTCCTGACTTTC. Translation: CASSRLSSGANVLTF.

The table lists this clone with a count of one. The chain carries TRBV7-8 and TRBJ2-5; D possibly corresponds to TRBD2 (5 bases). The V end was cut by 1 base, the J end by 6 bases, with 12 bases between. This CDR3 comprises 14 residues. Germline V gene lookup returns CDR1 SGHVS and CDR2 FQNEAQ. The CDR3 bases are TGTGCCAGCAGCTTAGAGGCGGGTTCAAAGACCCAGTACTTC. Translated, it gives CASSLEAGSKTQYF.